A single sample is the source of the 10 T cell receptor beta chains below, sequenced in a study of cytomegalovirus exposure and HLA in healthy donors. Primers for the PCR totalled 60 Vbeta and 13 Jbeta. Profiled with immunoSEQ multiplex PCR; TCRdb holds only in-frame clones, not every one. The specimen's table records more than 40,000 clones. Specimen: PBMCs. These receptors were collected from a woman aged 40 to 55 in good health and CMV-seronegative.

For the CDR3, the DNA is TGTGCCAGCAGCCACGACAGTATCCGTGGCTACACCTTC. It is translated as CASSHDSIRGYTF. This chain links TRBV6-5 with TRBJ1-2, with D perhaps TRBD1 (5 bases). This CDR3 has 13 residues. Germline V gene data show CDR1 as MNHEY and CDR2 as SVGAGI. Trimming removed 6 bases from V and 7 bases from J, with 15 bases in between.

The J gene is TRBJ2-5, the V gene TRBV7-9; D perhaps matches TRBD1 (6 bases). Per germline, CDR1 SEHNR and CDR2 FQNEAQ (reference sequence). The germline V and J ends were trimmed by 4 bases and 2 bases, with 11 bases remaining between them. The length of the CDR3 is 14 residues. The CDR3 protein is CASSSKTGQETQYF. Written as DNA, the CDR3 is TGTGCCAGCAGCTCGAAAACAGGGCAAGAGACCCAGTACTTC.

The V call is TRBV2, the J call TRBJ2-7, with D maybe TRBD1 (6 bases). Trimming took 0 bases from V and 4 from J, leaving 22 bases between them. The CDR3 contains 18 residues. Per the germline V gene, CDR1 is SNHLY and CDR2 is FYNNEI. This CDR3 is CASSEAVSRGLGGYEQYF. For the CDR3, the DNA is TGTGCCAGCAGTGAAGCGGTTTCTCGCGGCCTAGGGGGTTACGAGCAGTACTTC.

The chain links TRBV6-1 to TRBJ1-1; D perhaps matches TRBD1 (5 bases). Trimming took off 0 bases at V and 4 bases at J, with 18 bases between the two ends. The CDR3 is made up of 17 amino acids. Per the germline V gene, CDR1 is MNHNS and CDR2 is SASEGT. The CDR3 nucleotides read TGTGCCAGCAGTGAAGCGCAGCTGGAGGGGAGTGGCACTGAAGCTTTCTTT. Translated: CASSEAQLEGSGTEAFF.

The rearrangement uses TRBV5-5 and TRBJ2-1; D may be TRBD2 (6 bases). V shed 4 bases and J shed 5 bases, with 16 bases lying between them. This CDR3 has 15 amino acids. Germline V lookup: CDR1 SGHKS, CDR2 YYEKEE (reference sequence). This chain's CDR3 is CASSGDSLVHNEQFF. The DNA for the CDR3 is TGTGCCAGCAGCGGGGACTCCTTAGTGCACAATGAGCAGTTCTTC.

The genes are TRBV21-1 and TRBJ1-2; the table assigns TRBD1, which was not confirmed against the DNA. TRBV21-1 is shown as a pseudogene. The CDR3 totals 15 residues. The DNA for the CDR3 is TGTGCCAGCAGCAAATTAAACGGGACAGGGGATGGCTACACCTTC. This codes for CASSKLNGTGDGYTF.

The J gene is TRBJ1-2, the V gene TRBV4-2, with 11 bases identical to TRBD1. V shed 4 bases and J 6 bases; nucleotides not matched to a gene: 10. Germline CDR1 and CDR2: LGHNA and YNFKEQ. CDR3 size: 16 residues. The CDR3 reads CASSRRTGGFGDGYTF. The CDR3 coding sequence is TGTGCCAGCAGCCGACGGACAGGGGGCTTTGGTGATGGCTACACCTTC.

The chain recombines TRBV20-1 with TRBJ1-1; D ambiguous. Trimming shortened V by 0 bases and J by 12 bases, and 11 bases separated the two germline ends. Per germline, CDR1 DFQATT and CDR2 SNEGSKA (reference sequence). The CDR3 is 11 amino acids. CDR3 loop: CSARDLPDSFF. In nucleotides, the CDR3 is TGCAGTGCTAGAGATCTACCTGATTCTTTCTTT.

Written as DNA, the CDR3 is TGTGCCAGCAGTTCCGGGTCCCTAACCTACGAGCAGTACTTC. Its protein is CASSSGSLTYEQYF. The rearrangement links TRBV6-6 to TRBJ2-7; no reliable D call. Germline CDR1 MNHNY, CDR2 SVGAGI (reference sequence). The CDR3 is made up of 14 amino acids. V lost 4 bases to trimming and J lost 2 bases, with 12 bases between them.

The chain couples TRBV30 to TRBJ2-6; weak D call: TRBD1 (6 bases). The germline CDR1 and CDR2 sequences are GTSNPN and SVGIG (reference sequence). V gave up 8 bases and J gave up 4 bases, with 18 bases separating them. This CDR3 contains 15 residues. For the CDR3, the DNA is TGTGCCGGGGACCTAACAGGGAGCGGGGCCAACGTCCTGACTTTC. It yields the protein CAGDLTGSGANVLTF.